The present T cell receptor beta chain was sequenced within a study of T cell changes during pregnancy in multiple sclerosis. J gave up 5 bases and V 4 bases, and 12 bases lay outside the gene matches. CDR1 and CDR2 (germline): SGHRS, YFSETQ. The CDR3 totals 16 residues. Sequencing used immunoSEQ multiplex PCR; TCRdb keeps in-frame clones, though not all of them. The sample includes under 70,000 clones, roughly 94% seen only once; the top ten take 2.5% to 3%. The rearrangement joins TRBV5-1 to TRBJ2-7, with 10 bases lining up with TRBD1. The TCR sequence derives from a female donor with multiple sclerosis, enrolled in a pregnancy study. This specimen consisted of CD8+ T cells from peripheral blood mononuclear cells, obtained after pregnancy. In DNA, the CDR3 is TGCGCCAGCAGCACTGCTGAGACAGGGGGCTTCGACGAGCAGTACTTC. The encoded protein is CASSTAETGGFDEQYF.